The entry that follows covers one T cell receptor (beta chain) sequence. Its antigen is not known. The data originate from a study of shared clonotypes between healthy human individuals. The overall study: Samples came from a couple of female and a few male donors aged 18 to 49.

Study-wide findings and caveats: Represented diversity, genetic and exposure-history alike, was limited by few donors. Depth of sequencing was expected to influence donor clonotype sharing.

Generated by immunoSEQ multiplex PCR, the TCRdb table keeps only in-frame clones and is missing some. This table has some 510,000 clones, approximately 79% appearing once. Adult Caucasians living in Nashville, Tennessee made up all of the donors. This CDR3 comprises 15 residues. V was shortened by 2 bases and J by 2 bases, with 12 bases between the two germline ends. CDR1 is MNHEY, CDR2 SMNVEV, per germline (reference sequence). The chain employs TRBV27 and TRBJ1-1, with no clear D. Input material: PBMCs. This TCR was sampled from a woman between 40 and 55 years old in good health. Some clones in this sample may be carry-over from other donors' samples. The CDR3 bases are TGTGCCAGCAGTTTACCCAGAACACCAAACACTGAAGCTTTCTTT. Translated, it gives CASSLPRTPNTEAFF.